The rows below give T cell receptor beta chains drawn from one sample of a study of blood T cell repertoires in COVID-19. Some clones are missing from TCRdb's copy, which holds only in-frame ones; the method was immunoSEQ multiplex PCR. The sample includes about 75,000 clones, more than 65% of them seen just once. Sequenced material: peripheral blood. The receptors stem from a woman of 80 years or more with active or convalescent COVID-19. Each CDR3 is given with its conserved first and last residue. The D gene is left open where the match is weak. A row's size may be missing; if present it is once, few, many or a size class.

clone_size: .; d_call: TRBD1; j_call: TRBJ2-1; v_call: TRBV10-2; cdr3_aa: CASRRDRVYNEQFF; cdr3_nt: TGCGCCAGCAGACGGGACAGGGTATACAATGAGCAGTTCTTC
clone_size: .; d_call: TRBD1; j_call: TRBJ2-7; v_call: TRBV10-2; cdr3_aa: CASRDGTGPYEQYF; cdr3_nt: TGCGCCAGCAGAGACGGGACAGGGCCCTACGAGCAGTACTTC
clone_size: .; d_call: TRBD2; j_call: TRBJ2-1; v_call: TRBV4-3; cdr3_aa: CASSQERPGLAGYNEQFF; cdr3_nt: TGCGCCAGCAGCCAAGAGAGACCCGGTCTAGCGGGTTACAATGAGCAGTTCTTC
clone_size: .; d_call: TRBD2; j_call: TRBJ2-1; v_call: TRBV7-2; cdr3_aa: CASSFPSGILGEQFF; cdr3_nt: TGTGCCAGCAGCTTTCCTAGCGGGATTTTGGGTGAGCAGTTCTTC
clone_size: .; d_call: .; j_call: TRBJ2-5; v_call: TRBV9; cdr3_aa: CASSVGVQETQYF; cdr3_nt: TGTGCCAGCAGCGTTGGAGTACAAGAGACCCAGTACTTC
clone_size: .; d_call: .; j_call: TRBJ1-5; v_call: TRBV6-2/TRBV6-3; cdr3_aa: CASSYSTSQPQHF; cdr3_nt: TGTGCCAGCAGTTACTCGACAAGTCAGCCCCAGCATTTT
clone_size: .; d_call: TRBD1; j_call: TRBJ1-2; v_call: TRBV5-4; cdr3_aa: CASSFDRVDYGYTF; cdr3_nt: TGTGCCAGCAGCTTTGACAGGGTCGACTATGGCTACACCTTC
clone_size: .; d_call: .; j_call: TRBJ1-2; v_call: TRBV5-1; cdr3_aa: CASRDRTANYGYTF; cdr3_nt: TGCGCCAGCAGAGACAGGACTGCTAACTATGGCTACACCTTC
clone_size: few; d_call: .; j_call: TRBJ1-3; v_call: TRBV11-2; cdr3_aa: CASRRSSSGNTIYF; cdr3_nt: TGTGCCAGCCGGCGGTCTAGTTCTGGAAACACCATATATTTT
clone_size: .; d_call: TRBD2; j_call: TRBJ2-2; v_call: TRBV7-8; cdr3_aa: CASSPLQRGWFF; cdr3_nt: TGTGCCAGCAGCCCGCTCCAGCGGGGGTGGTTTTTT
clone_size: .; d_call: TRBD1; j_call: TRBJ2-2; v_call: TRBV27; cdr3_aa: CASSLRDRGPFGTGELFF; cdr3_nt: TGTGCCAGCAGTTTAAGAGACAGGGGGCCGTTCGGGACCGGGGAGCTGTTTTTT
clone_size: few; d_call: TRBD1; j_call: TRBJ2-5; v_call: TRBV4-1; cdr3_aa: CASSQGTGAWETQYF; cdr3_nt: TGCGCCAGCAGCCAAGGTACAGGGGCATGGGAGACCCAGTACTTC
clone_size: few; d_call: .; j_call: TRBJ1-2; v_call: TRBV19; cdr3_aa: CASSINMRVPGYTF; cdr3_nt: TGTGCCAGTAGTATTAATATGAGGGTACCCGGCTACACCTTC
clone_size: few; d_call: TRBD2; j_call: TRBJ2-1; v_call: TRBV5-1; cdr3_aa: CASSSGTSGAASRIEQFF; cdr3_nt: TGCGCCAGCAGCAGCGGGACTAGCGGGGCCGCCAGCAGGATTGAGCAGTTCTTC
clone_size: .; d_call: TRBD2; j_call: TRBJ2-3; v_call: TRBV19; cdr3_aa: CASKGSGRVDTQYF; cdr3_nt: TGTGCCAGTAAGGGTAGCGGGAGGGTAGATACGCAGTATTTT
clone_size: .; d_call: .; j_call: TRBJ2-1; v_call: TRBV28; cdr3_aa: CASNAGEQFF; cdr3_nt: TGTGCCAGCAACGCGGGTGAGCAGTTCTTC
clone_size: .; d_call: TRBD2; j_call: TRBJ2-7; v_call: TRBV6-1; cdr3_aa: CASSERAAVKGLAGTYEQYF; cdr3_nt: TGTGCCAGCAGTGAAAGGGCAGCGGTGAAGGGCCTAGCGGGCACCTACGAGCAGTACTTC
clone_size: few; d_call: TRBD1; j_call: TRBJ2-7; v_call: TRBV3-1/TRBV3-2; cdr3_aa: CASSPRGTASYEQYF; cdr3_nt: TGTGCCAGCAGCCCGAGGGGGACAGCCTCCTACGAGCAGTACTTC
clone_size: .; d_call: TRBD2; j_call: TRBJ2-1; v_call: TRBV18; cdr3_aa: CASSPPGLAAPYNEQFF; cdr3_nt: TGTGCCAGCTCACCACCTGGACTAGCGGCCCCCTACAATGAGCAGTTCTTC
clone_size: few; d_call: TRBD1; j_call: TRBJ1-1; v_call: TRBV28; cdr3_aa: CASSFGQGEMYTEAFF; cdr3_nt: TGTGCCAGCAGTTTCGGGCAGGGGGAGATGTACACTGAAGCTTTCTTT
clone_size: .; d_call: .; j_call: TRBJ1-4; v_call: TRBV28; cdr3_aa: CASSPGGLNEKLFF; cdr3_nt: TGTGCCAGCAGCCCGGGGGGCCTTAATGAAAAACTGTTTTTT
clone_size: once; d_call: .; j_call: TRBJ1-5; v_call: TRBV19; cdr3_aa: CASSIVRANNQPQHF; cdr3_nt: TGTGCCAGTAGTATAGTCAGGGCAAACAATCAGCCCCAGCATTTT
clone_size: many; d_call: TRBD1; j_call: TRBJ1-1; v_call: TRBV7-9; cdr3_aa: CASRRGGGLNTEAFF; cdr3_nt: TGTGCCAGCAGGAGAGGGGGCGGGTTGAACACTGAAGCTTTCTTT
clone_size: .; d_call: TRBD2; j_call: TRBJ2-7; v_call: TRBV30; cdr3_aa: CAWSGRLAGGFEQYF; cdr3_nt: TGTGCCTGGAGTGGGAGACTAGCGGGAGGGTTTGAGCAGTACTTC
clone_size: .; d_call: .; j_call: TRBJ2-1; v_call: TRBV7-9; cdr3_aa: CASSLGGLSYNEQFF; cdr3_nt: TGTGCCAGCAGCCTAGGGGGACTCTCCTACAATGAGCAGTTCTTC
clone_size: .; d_call: TRBD2; j_call: TRBJ2-1; v_call: TRBV27; cdr3_aa: CASGVTSGRYNEQFF; cdr3_nt: TGTGCCAGCGGAGTTACTAGCGGGAGATACAATGAGCAGTTCTTC
clone_size: .; d_call: .; j_call: TRBJ2-7; v_call: TRBV19; cdr3_aa: CASSIITSTVKEQYF; cdr3_nt: TGTGCCAGTAGTATTATAACATCCACCGTGAAGGAGCAGTACTTC
clone_size: few; d_call: .; j_call: TRBJ1-1; v_call: TRBV5-1; cdr3_aa: CASSFSLGGNTEAFF; cdr3_nt: TGCGCCAGCAGCTTTAGTCTCGGGGGGAACACTGAAGCTTTCTTT
clone_size: few; d_call: TRBD1; j_call: TRBJ1-3; v_call: TRBV5-6; cdr3_aa: CASSLEGARGNTIYF; cdr3_nt: TGTGCCAGCAGTCTGGAGGGGGCGCGTGGAAACACCATATATTTT
clone_size: .; d_call: TRBD2; j_call: TRBJ2-5; v_call: TRBV2; cdr3_aa: CASSEGLAGESETQYF; cdr3_nt: TGTGCCAGCAGTGAAGGTCTAGCGGGAGAAAGCGAGACCCAGTACTTC
clone_size: .; d_call: TRBD1; j_call: TRBJ1-1; v_call: TRBV5-6; cdr3_aa: CASSLPQGARGTEAFF; cdr3_nt: TGTGCCAGCAGCCTACCACAGGGGGCGCGGGGGACTGAAGCTTTCTTT
clone_size: .; d_call: .; j_call: TRBJ2-3; v_call: TRBV27; cdr3_aa: CASSRGTDTQYF; cdr3_nt: TGTGCCAGCAGCAGGGGAACAGATACGCAGTATTTT
clone_size: .; d_call: TRBD1; j_call: TRBJ2-5; v_call: TRBV19; cdr3_aa: CASSADRGRETQYF; cdr3_nt: TGTGCCAGTAGCGCGGACAGGGGTCGAGAGACCCAGTACTTC
clone_size: .; d_call: .; j_call: TRBJ2-3; v_call: TRBV3-1/TRBV3-2; cdr3_aa: CASSLRLRAADTQYF; cdr3_nt: TGTGCCAGCAGCCTAAGGCTGCGAGCGGCAGATACGCAGTATTTT
clone_size: .; d_call: .; j_call: TRBJ1-1; v_call: TRBV7-3; cdr3_aa: CASSLSQGTEAFF; cdr3_nt: TGTGCCAGCAGCTTAAGCCAGGGCACTGAAGCTTTCTTT
clone_size: .; d_call: .; j_call: TRBJ1-5; v_call: TRBV12-5; cdr3_aa: CASGFVAGNQPQHF; cdr3_nt: TGTGCTAGTGGTTTTGTAGCGGGCAATCAGCCCCAGCATTTT
clone_size: .; d_call: .; j_call: TRBJ2-3; v_call: TRBV7-2; cdr3_aa: CASSLDGAATRGTDTQYF; cdr3_nt: TGTGCCAGCAGCTTAGATGGGGCCGCGACCAGGGGAACAGATACGCAGTATTTT
clone_size: .; d_call: TRBD1; j_call: TRBJ2-7; v_call: TRBV5-5; cdr3_aa: CASSSTGGLSEQYF; cdr3_nt: TGTGCCAGCAGCTCCACAGGGGGTTTGTCCGAGCAGTACTTC
clone_size: .; d_call: .; j_call: TRBJ2-5; v_call: TRBV13; cdr3_aa: CASSFRQVQETQYF; cdr3_nt: TGTGCCAGCAGCTTTAGACAGGTTCAAGAGACCCAGTACTTC
clone_size: .; d_call: TRBD1; j_call: TRBJ1-4; v_call: TRBV28; cdr3_aa: CASSTRTGGEKLFF; cdr3_nt: TGTGCCAGCAGCACCAGGACAGGGGGAGAAAAACTGTTTTTT
clone_size: .; d_call: TRBD1; j_call: TRBJ2-2; v_call: TRBV28; cdr3_aa: CASSPRQGWTGELFF; cdr3_nt: TGTGCCAGCAGCCCGAGACAGGGATGGACCGGGGAGCTGTTTTTT
clone_size: .; d_call: .; j_call: TRBJ2-6; v_call: TRBV10-1; cdr3_aa: CASSESKLSGANVLTF; cdr3_nt: TGCGCCAGCAGTGAGTCGAAACTCTCTGGGGCCAACGTCCTGACTTTC
clone_size: .; d_call: TRBD1; j_call: TRBJ1-2; v_call: TRBV24-1; cdr3_aa: CATSDYLAVPANDRDDYGYTF; cdr3_nt: TGTGCCACCAGTGACTACCTTGCCGTTCCTGCGAATGACAGGGATGACTATGGCTACACCTTC
clone_size: .; d_call: TRBD2; j_call: TRBJ2-1; v_call: TRBV7-2; cdr3_aa: CASSSPGTSGRGTYNEQFF; cdr3_nt: TGTGCCAGCAGCTCACCGGGGACTAGCGGGAGAGGCACCTACAATGAGCAGTTCTTC
clone_size: .; d_call: .; j_call: TRBJ1-3; v_call: TRBV6-5; cdr3_aa: CASRPSSGNTIYF; cdr3_nt: TGTGCCAGCAGACCGAGCTCTGGAAACACCATATATTTT
clone_size: .; d_call: .; j_call: TRBJ1-2; v_call: TRBV10-3; cdr3_aa: CAISEAVNYGYTF; cdr3_nt: TGTGCCATCAGTGAGGCAGTCAACTATGGCTACACCTTC
clone_size: .; d_call: .; j_call: TRBJ2-3; v_call: TRBV10-3; cdr3_aa: CAISESGDSQDTQYF; cdr3_nt: TGTGCCATCAGTGAGTCGGGTGACTCACAAGATACGCAGTATTTT
clone_size: .; d_call: .; j_call: TRBJ2-5; v_call: TRBV20-1; cdr3_aa: CSASLVETQYF; cdr3_nt: TGCAGTGCTTCACTAGTTGAGACCCAGTACTTC
clone_size: .; d_call: TRBD1; j_call: TRBJ1-2; v_call: TRBV2; cdr3_aa: CASVWETGPYGYTF; cdr3_nt: TGTGCCAGCGTATGGGAGACAGGGCCCTATGGCTACACCTTC
clone_size: .; d_call: TRBD2; j_call: TRBJ2-7; v_call: TRBV28; cdr3_aa: CASSLPGLATYEQYF; cdr3_nt: TGTGCCAGCAGTTTACCGGGACTAGCAACCTACGAGCAGTACTTC
clone_size: .; d_call: TRBD1; j_call: TRBJ1-2; v_call: TRBV27; cdr3_aa: CASSLGQGDALVYGYTF; cdr3_nt: TGTGCCAGCAGTTTAGGACAGGGGGACGCCCTAGTCTATGGCTACACCTTC